This paragraph reports one TCR beta chain. Libraries were prepared by immunoSEQ multiplex PCR; TCRdb keeps only in-frame clonotypes and omits some of them. The sample has 85,000 to 100,000 clones, around nine tenths seen once. The CDR3 consists of 13 residues. Germline V gene sequence: CDR1 SQVTM, CDR2 ANQGSEA. V shed 3 bases, J shed 6 bases, and the junction held 8 bases outside the gene matches. These data are taken from a study of radiation and T cells in renal cell carcinoma. Time point in this sample: baseline pretreatment blood. As for treatment: 15 Gy SBRT to primary tumor, nephrectomy 4 weeks later. After SBRT, blood was collected at 2 and 4 weeks, plus baseline. This renal cell carcinoma was of the clear cell type.

The sample was blood, taken from a patient whose treatment included radiotherapy and nephrectomy. This chain connects TRBV29-1 to TRBJ2-7; 7 bases map to TRBD1. This TCR derives from a man aged 45-65 years with renal cell carcinoma. As DNA, the CDR3 is TGCAGCGTTGACCCACAGGGGACGGGCGAGCAGTACTTC. Amino acid sequence: CSVDPQGTGEQYF.